Given below is one T cell receptor beta chain in context. Its antigen is unidentified. Deletions cut 4 bases from V and 8 bases from J, with 15 bases between. This CDR3 has 14 residues. Germline CDR1 MNHNS, CDR2 SASEGT. Some clones are missing from TCRdb's copy, which holds only in-frame ones; the method was immunoSEQ multiplex PCR. The sample includes fewer than 30,000 clones, almost 85% seen only once; the top ten take 11%. These data are taken from a study of PD-1 blockade in classical Hodgkin lymphoma. Study-wide results and caveats: Whereas CD4+ TCR diversity had risen significantly by C4D1, CD8+ TCR diversity had not. Repertoire differences have undefined causes, possibly disease activity or prior therapy.

After autologous stem cell transplantation all patients relapsed, and prior brentuximab vedotin exposure differed between cohorts. The specimen comprised peripheral blood mononuclear cells (PBMCs), sampled before the second cycle of nivolumab. The gene calls are TRBV6-1 and TRBJ2-1; D is uncertain. This receptor was identified in a human donor with classical Hodgkin lymphoma. CDR3 sequence reads: CASSARADGYEQFF. As DNA, the CDR3 is TGTGCCAGCAGTGCCCGGGCCGACGGGTATGAGCAGTTCTTC.